The next 12 T cell receptor beta chains were all read from a single sample in a study. TCRdb passed the RT-PCR reads through MiXCR, listing each CDR3 protein once. Among more than 550,000 distinct CDR3 sequences listed, 14% were seen once. Sequencing used memory CD4+ T cells from blood. The receptors stem from a female donor in good health, serving as a healthy control.

Only a few counts were recorded for this clonotype. The chain recombines TRBV18 with TRBJ2-1, with D possibly TRBD2 on 6 matching bases. Germline CDR1 is KGHSH and CDR2 is LQKENI. The CDR3 has 17 amino acids. Trimming stripped 3 bases from V and 0 bases from J, with 15 bases between. In nucleotides, the CDR3 is TGTGCCAGCTCACCCTACTTTAGCGGAAGCTCCTACAATGAGCAGTTCTTC. It specifies CASSPYFSGSSYNEQFF.

This clonotype showed up just a few times. This chain uses TRBV27 with TRBJ1-1; D gene ambiguous. Germline values: CDR1 MNHEY, CDR2 SMNVEV (reference sequence). Trimming removed 3 bases at V and 3 bases at J, with 11 bases between. CDR3 length: 14 amino acids. The CDR3 sequence: CASSLPLRDTEAFF. The DNA of the CDR3 is TGTGCCAGCAGTTTGCCCCTAAGGGACACTGAAGCTTTCTTT.

This clonotype was detected only a few times. The chain employs TRBV5-1 and TRBJ1-3, with D maybe TRBD1 (5 bases). Looked up from germline, CDR1 is SGHRS and CDR2 is YFSETQ. There are 13 residues in the CDR3. Trimming took off 3 bases at V and 5 bases at J, with 9 bases between the two ends. The CDR3 sequence: CASSSGPRNTIYF. CDR3 DNA sequence: TGCGCCAGCAGCTCGGGACCTAGAAACACCATATATTTT.

This clonotype came up many times. The chain couples TRBV7-2 to TRBJ2-1; 8 nucleotides match TRBD1. This CDR3 region has 15 residues. CDR1 is SGHTA and CDR2 is FQGNSA in the germline V gene. Trimming took 5 bases from V and 4 from J; bases not matched to a gene: 7. The CDR3: CASSQNQGAYNEQFF. CDR3 coding DNA: TGTGCCAGCAGCCAAAACCAGGGGGCGTACAATGAGCAGTTCTTC.

This chain uses TRBV25-1 with TRBJ2-7, with 7 bases identical to TRBD2. CDR3 length equals 19 residues. V shed 5 bases, J shed 3 bases, and the junction held 22 bases outside the gene matches. The V gene's germline CDR1 is MGHDK and CDR2 SYGVNS. The CDR3 DNA sequence: TGTGCCAGCAGTCGAATCTGGGATGGGGGGGAGCTGGGGCACTACGAGCAGTACTTC. As protein: CASSRIWDGGELGHYEQYF.

CDR3 coding DNA: TGTGCCAGCAGCTTACTACAGGCTATCAACAATGAGCAGTTCTTC. It encodes CASSLLQAINNEQFF. This chain uses TRBV11-2 with TRBJ2-1; perhaps TRBD1 as D (5 bases). Germline V CDR1 and CDR2: SGHAT, FQNNGV. The V end lost 2 bases, the J end lost 5 bases, and 13 bases lay between the germline ends. The CDR3 has 15 amino acids.

This clonotype has just one count. The rearrangement uses TRBV5-5 and TRBJ1-3; D is ambiguous. Trimming removed 0 bases at V and 2 bases at J, with 12 bases between. The CDR3 totals 16 residues. Germline-derived CDR1 and CDR2 are SGHKS and YYEKEE (reference sequence). CDR3 DNA sequence: TGTGCCAGCAGCTTGGCCCCAGTAGACACTGGAAACACCATATATTTT. Protein sequence: CASSLAPVDTGNTIYF. Looking up the rest from reference TRBV5-5 and TRBJ1-3 gives the full variable domain: DAGVTQSPTHLIKTRGQQVTLRCSPISGHKSVSWYQQVLGQGPQFIFQYYEKEERGRGNFPDRFSARQFPNYSSELNVNALLLGDSALYLCASSLAPVDTGNTIYFGEGSWLTVV.

The chain combines TRBV6-5 with TRBJ1-6; no clear D gene. This CDR3 is built from 13 residues. Germline lookup yields CDR1 MNHEY and CDR2 SVGAGI. The V and J ends lost 6 bases and 5 bases respectively, with 8 bases between them. The CDR3 sequence is CASSRADNSPLHF. The CDR3 nucleotides are TGTGCCAGCAGCCGGGCGGATAATTCACCCCTCCACTTT.

The V gene is TRBV11-3, the J gene TRBJ2-1; TRBD2 matches at 12 bases. The CDR3 covers 17 residues. Looked up from germline, CDR1 is SGHNT and CDR2 is YENEEA. With V trimmed by 6 bases and J by 4 bases, 10 bases remained unmatched. This CDR3 reads CASSLSGTSGRYNEQFF. DNA for the CDR3: TGTGCCAGCAGTTTATCCGGGACTAGCGGGCGTTACAATGAGCAGTTCTTC.

The sample holds a few counts of this clonotype. The V call is TRBV11-2, the J call TRBJ2-5; TRBD2 aligns across 7 bases. The CDR3 runs 15 residues. The V and J ends lost 5 bases and 3 bases, in that order; junction bases with no gene match: 9. Germline CDR1 and CDR2: SGHAT and FQNNGV. CDR3 protein: CASSRTGGGEETQYF. The CDR3, as DNA: TGTGCCAGCAGCCGTACTGGGGGGGGAGAAGAGACCCAGTACTTC.

V usage is TRBV27 and J usage is TRBJ2-5; D not certain. The germline V gene has CDR1 MNHEY and CDR2 SMNVEV (reference sequence). V lost 4 bases and J 5 bases, leaving 8 bases between the germline ends. CDR3 size: 12 residues. The CDR3, as DNA: TGTGCCAGCAGTTCCCACGGCGAGACCCAGTACTTC. It specifies CASSSHGETQYF.

This chain connects TRBV7-9 to TRBJ1-1; no clear D. This CDR3 has 16 residues. V was trimmed by 5 bases and J by 6 bases, leaving 22 bases between them. Germline CDR1 SEHNR, CDR2 FQNEAQ (reference sequence). The CDR3 reads CASSPRLATARPEAFF. CDR3 nucleotide sequence: TGTGCCAGCAGCCCACGGCTTGCTACGGCTAGGCCTGAAGCTTTCTTT.